One and the same sample provided the 22 T cell receptor beta chains below, sequenced in a study of T cell responses to AZD1222 COVID-19 vaccine. Libraries were prepared by immunoSEQ multiplex PCR; TCRdb keeps only in-frame clonotypes and omits some of them. The sample comprises about 61,000 clones, about 81% of which are singletons, and approximately 26% rests with the top ten. Here the sequenced sample was peripheral blood, taken 28 days after the second AZD1222 dose. The receptors were gathered from an adult who received the AZD1222 COVID-19 vaccine.

This clone appeared a single time. The genes are TRBV28 and TRBJ2-5; D may be TRBD1 (6 bases). In germline, CDR1 is MDHEN, CDR2 SYDVKM. CDR3 size: 14 residues. V shed 3 bases and J shed 5 bases, with 13 bases lying between them. The CDR3 nucleotides are TGTGCCAGCAGTTTCCAGGGGTTTGGGGAGACCCAGTACTTC. As protein: CASSFQGFGETQYF.

V usage is TRBV9 and J usage is TRBJ2-3; 13 positions agree with TRBD2. The CDR3 has 17 residues. V was clipped by 0 bases and J by 5 bases; unmatched bases: 6. In germline, CDR1 is SGDLS, CDR2 YYNGEE. The CDR3 loop reads CASSVEGLAGRGDTQYF. The CDR3 nucleotides read TGTGCCAGCAGCGTAGAGGGACTAGCGGGAAGGGGAGATACGCAGTATTTT.

V and J are TRBV19 and TRBJ2-7; D assignment may be TRBD1 or TRBD2 (5 bases each). The CDR3 is made up of 11 amino acids. Germline values: CDR1 LNHDA, CDR2 SQIVND (reference sequence). The V end was cut by 10 bases, the J end by 6 bases, with 13 bases between. The CDR3 DNA is TGTGCCACCTGGGACGGCGGCGAGCAGTACTTC. Protein product: CATWDGGEQYF.

The V gene is TRBV19, the J gene TRBJ2-2; D ambiguous. V was cut by 5 bases and J by 13 bases, with 17 bases left in between. CDR1 is LNHDA, CDR2 SQIVND, per germline (reference sequence). The CDR3 runs 13 residues. CDR3 coding DNA: TGTGCCAGTAGTGTCGACGGGTACCGGGCGCTGTTTTTT. Translation: CASSVDGYRALFF.

V is TRBV28 and J is TRBJ1-2; D call uncertain. CDR1 is MDHEN and CDR2 is SYDVKM in the germline V gene. The CDR3 is 13 amino acids. Between the trimmed V and J ends, which lost 3 bases and 3 bases, there was a span of 8 bases. CDR3 nucleotides: TGTGCCAGCAGTTTCCCGGGGTACTATGGCTACACCTTC. This encodes CASSFPGYYGYTF.

This chain joins TRBV7-2 and TRBJ1-5; 9 nucleotides line up with TRBD1. This CDR3 contains 15 residues. The junction had 8 bases not matched to a gene; V was cut back by 4 bases and J by 7 bases. Looked up from germline, CDR1 is SGHTA and CDR2 is FQGNSA. CDR3 nucleotides: TGTGCCAGCAGCTCGGGACAGGGTCTCTGGCAGCCCCAGCATTTT. Its protein is CASSSGQGLWQPQHF.

The chain links TRBV30 to TRBJ2-7; no clear D. The germline gives CDR1 GTSNPN, CDR2 SVGIG (reference sequence). Trimming took off 6 bases at V and 6 bases at J, with 15 bases between the two ends. The CDR3 extends over 12 amino acids. Here the CDR3 reads CACGPGPVEQYF. CDR3 DNA sequence: TGTGCCTGTGGCCCGGGTCCGGTCGAGCAGTACTTC.

This clone was seen a single time. This rearrangement joins TRBV19 to TRBJ2-7; the D gene is possibly TRBD1 (7 bases). Trimming cost V 3 bases and J 4 bases, with 16 bases left between them. Germline lookup yields CDR1 LNHDA and CDR2 SQIVND (reference sequence). This CDR3 spans 15 amino acids. The CDR3 bases are TGTGCCAGTAGTATTTACAGGGGAGGCGGGTACGAGCAGTACTTC. As protein: CASSIYRGGGYEQYF. The variable domain in full, with the rest retrieved from reference TRBV19 and TRBJ2-7, is DGGITQSPKYLFRKEGQNVTLSCEQNLNHDAMYWYRQDPGQGLRLIYYSQIVNDFQKGDIAEGYSVSREKKESFPLTVTSAQKNPTAFYLCASSIYRGGGYEQYFGPGTRLTVT.

The chain employs TRBV6-5 and TRBJ2-7; 10 positions agree with TRBD2. Trimming cost V 5 bases and J 5 bases; bases outside gene matches: 9. Germline CDR1 MNHEY, CDR2 SVGAGI. This CDR3 has 15 residues. The CDR3 protein is CASSKRTSGDHEQYF. The CDR3 coding sequence is TGTGCCAGCAGTAAAAGGACTAGCGGAGACCACGAGCAGTACTTC.

The chain uses TRBV25-1 and TRBJ2-2; 10 bases agree with TRBD1. V was clipped by 4 bases and J by 4 bases; unmatched bases: 6. The CDR3 is 16 amino acids. Germline CDR1 MGHDK, CDR2 SYGVNS. Written as DNA, the CDR3 is TGTGCCAGCAGTGTGCCGGGACAGGGGAGCACCGGGGAGCTGTTTTTT. Translated, it gives CASSVPGQGSTGELFF. The whole variable domain, filled in from reference TRBV25-1 and TRBJ2-2, reads EADIYQTPRYLVIGTGKKITLECSQTMGHDKMYWYQQDPGMELHLIHYSYGVNSTEKGDLSSESTVSRIRTEHFPLTLESARPSHTSQYLCASSVPGQGSTGELFFGEGSRLTVL.

The V call is TRBV5-1, the J call TRBJ2-7; TRBD2 matches 7 bases. The CDR3 has 15 residues. V lost 2 bases, J lost 2 bases, and 7 bases stayed unmatched. Germline V gene lookup returns CDR1 SGHRS and CDR2 YFSETQ. The CDR3 region has the DNA TGCGCCAGCAGCTTAAATGGCGGGAGTACCTACGAGCAGTACTTC. Its protein is CASSLNGGSTYEQYF.

The V call is TRBV30, the J call TRBJ1-5; no clear D. V dropped 1 base and J dropped 3 bases, with 7 bases sitting between them. The CDR3 runs to 13 residues. CDR1 and CDR2 from the germline V gene are GTSNPN and SVGIG (reference sequence). This CDR3 is CAWSAANNQPQHF. CDR3 bases: TGTGCCTGGAGTGCCGCAAACAATCAGCCCCAGCATTTT.

This clone turned up a few times. This sequence joins TRBV12-5 and TRBJ2-1, with 7 bases identical to TRBD1. The CDR3 covers 13 residues. Germline CDR1 is LGHNT and CDR2 is FRNRAP. Trimming removed 8 bases from V and 4 bases from J; junction bases left unmatched: 5. CDR3 bases: TGTGCTAGTAGCCCGGGACAGTACAATGAGCAGTTCTTC. Protein product: CASSPGQYNEQFF.

This clone showed up just once. J is TRBJ2-5 and V is TRBV4-1, with 10 bases fitting TRBD2. The CDR3 contains 18 residues. Looked up from germline, CDR1 is MGHRA and CDR2 is YSYEKL. The junction had 12 bases not matched to a gene; V was cut back by 0 bases and J by 5 bases. As DNA, the CDR3 is TGCGCCAGCAGCCAAGATGCACGGCTAGCGGGAGTTGGGGAGACCCAGTACTTC. Its translation is CASSQDARLAGVGETQYF.

The chain has TRBV19 and TRBJ1-1; D is ambiguous. The CDR3 is 17 residues long. Germline V gives CDR1 LNHDA, CDR2 SQIVND (reference sequence). V was clipped by 9 bases and J by 2 bases, with 25 bases between them. The CDR3 protein is CASSTLGRDGGNTEAFF. Written as DNA, the CDR3 is TGTGCCAGCTCTACCCTCGGGAGAGATGGAGGAAACACTGAAGCTTTCTTT.

The chain has TRBV10-3 and TRBJ1-1; possible D gene TRBD1, 6 bases. This CDR3 has 13 residues. Trimming left V 11 bases short and J 1 base short, with 14 bases between. CDR1 and CDR2 from the germline V gene are ENHRY and SYGVKD. The CDR3 region has the DNA TGTGCCGCGAACAGGGAGGAGAACACTGAAGCTTTCTTT. Residues: CAANREENTEAFF.

The chain links TRBV5-1 to TRBJ2-3; 13 positions agree with TRBD2. CDR1 and CDR2 (germline): SGHRS, YFSETQ. J lost 4 bases, V lost 2 bases, and 1 base had no gene match. The CDR3 has 15 residues. CDR3 residues: CASSLGLAGADTQYF. For the CDR3, the DNA is TGCGCCAGCAGCTTAGGACTAGCGGGAGCAGATACGCAGTATTTT.

The genes are TRBV11-1 and TRBJ1-2; TRBD1 matches 7 bases. With V trimmed by 5 bases and J by 1 base, 7 bases remained unmatched. Germline CDR1 reads SGHAT; CDR2 reads FQDESV (reference sequence). The CDR3 runs 15 residues. CDR3 bases: TGTGCCAGCAGCCAGGGACAGACAGATAACTATGGCTACACCTTC. It is translated as CASSQGQTDNYGYTF. The full variable domain, its missing parts supplied by reference TRBV11-1 and TRBJ1-2, is EAEVAQSPRYKITEKSQAVAFWCDPISGHATLYWYRQILGQGPELLVQFQDESVVDDSQLPKDRFSAERLKGVDSTLKIQPAELGDSAMYLCASSQGQTDNYGYTFGSGTRLTVV.

Only a few counts were recorded for this clone. The J gene is TRBJ2-5, the V gene TRBV24-1, with TRBD1 identical over 7 bases. The germline CDR1 and CDR2 sequences are KGHDR and SFDVKD. The V and J ends lost 5 bases and 0 bases, in that order; junction bases with no gene match: 8. The length of the CDR3 is 16 residues. The CDR3 protein is CATSGNDRANQETQYF. The CDR3 DNA follows: TGTGCCACCAGTGGCAACGACAGGGCCAACCAAGAGACCCAGTACTTC.

The chain uses TRBV19 and TRBJ2-7, with D unresolved. CDR1 and CDR2 (germline): LNHDA, SQIVND (reference sequence). Deletions cut 6 bases from V and 5 bases from J, with 11 bases between. The CDR3 length is 12 residues. The CDR3 loop is CASSPSPNEQYF. CDR3 bases: TGTGCCAGTAGCCCCTCTCCCAACGAGCAGTACTTC. Complete variable domain (other parts from reference TRBV19 and TRBJ2-7): DGGITQSPKYLFRKEGQNVTLSCEQNLNHDAMYWYRQDPGQGLRLIYYSQIVNDFQKGDIAEGYSVSREKKESFPLTVTSAQKNPTAFYLCASSPSPNEQYFGPGTRLTVT.

This chain connects TRBV6-2 or TRBV6-3 to TRBJ1-5; 9 bases map to TRBD1. V was clipped by 6 bases and J by 7 bases; unmatched bases: 7. Germline CDR1 reads MNHEY; CDR2 reads SVGEGT. The CDR3 runs to 14 residues. As DNA, the CDR3 is TGTGCCAGCAGCCGCAGACAGGGGGGACAGCCCCAGCATTTT. As protein: CASSRRQGGQPQHF.

The chain links TRBV5-4 to TRBJ2-1, with 10 bases that match TRBD2. After removal of 5 bases from V and 4 bases from J, the junction contained 6 bases not matched to a gene. Looked up from germline, CDR1 is SGHNT and CDR2 is YYREEE (reference sequence). The CDR3 is 15 amino acids. The CDR3 spells CASSSTSGKYNEQFF. CDR3 sequence (DNA): TGTGCCAGCAGTTCTACTAGCGGGAAGTACAATGAGCAGTTCTTC.